Following are 22 T cell receptor beta chains from one sample sequenced in a study of blood T cell repertoires in COVID-19. The data were produced by immunoSEQ multiplex PCR, yet TCRdb's version contains in-frame clones alone and is incomplete. The data hold about 200,000 clones, with 86% observed a single time. Sequences were obtained from peripheral blood. These receptors all come from a man aged 30 to 39 who had recovered from COVID-19.

In its sample, this clone was seen a few times. The chain links TRBV5-4 to TRBJ2-5; TRBD1 might be the D (6 bases). V was trimmed by 4 bases and J by 3 bases, leaving 10 bases between them. The CDR3 totals 13 residues. Germline V gene data show CDR1 as SGHNT and CDR2 as YYREEE (reference sequence). Here the CDR3 DNA reads TGTGCCAGCAGCGATAACAGGGAAGAGACCCAGTACTTC. Residues: CASSDNREETQYF.

This chain uses TRBV27 with TRBJ1-1; D is undetermined. V was pared by 8 bases and J by 1 base, with 14 bases between. The CDR3 is 14 residues long. Per germline, CDR1 MNHEY and CDR2 SMNVEV (reference sequence). CDR3 DNA: TGTGCCAGCGGGCAGTGGGTGGGGAACACTGAAGCTTTCTTT. As protein: CASGQWVGNTEAFF.

The chain combines TRBV4-2 with TRBJ2-3, with a weak D call TRBD2 (6 bases). Trimming stripped 6 bases from V and 8 bases from J, with 21 bases between. This CDR3 region has 15 residues. Germline CDR1 reads LGHNA; CDR2 reads YNFKEQ. The CDR3 bases are TGTGCCAGCAGAGAGCCGACTAGTCCTCTGGGTACGCAGTATTTT. Amino acids: CASREPTSPLGTQYF.

This chain uses TRBV11-2 with TRBJ1-3; D not certain. Germline CDR1 reads SGHAT; CDR2 reads FQNNGV. The CDR3 is 16 amino acids. Trimming cost V 5 bases and J 2 bases, with 16 bases left between them. CDR3 coding DNA: TGTGCCAGCAGCCCCCCGAATGCGCGGGCTGGAAACACCATATATTTT. Amino acid sequence: CASSPPNARAGNTIYF. The full variable domain, its missing parts supplied by reference TRBV11-2 and TRBJ1-3, is EAGVAQSPRYKIIEKRQSVAFWCNPISGHATLYWYQQILGQGPKLLIQFQNNGVVDDSQLPKDRFSAERLKGVDSTLKIQPAKLEDSAVYLCASSPPNARAGNTIYFGEGSWLTVV.

This clone showed up just once. The gene calls are TRBV14 and TRBJ2-1; 9 bases align to TRBD1. The CDR3 sequence is 17 residues long. Germline-derived CDR1 and CDR2 are SGHDN and FVKESK. The V segment lost 4 bases and the J segment 4 bases; nucleotides outside the gene matches: 11. In DNA form, the CDR3 reads TGTGCCAGCAGCCCTCCGGGGACAGGGAGTTCATACAATGAGCAGTTCTTC. It specifies CASSPPGTGSSYNEQFF.

This chain links TRBV9 with TRBJ2-7, with D possibly being TRBD2 (6 bases). V lost 3 bases and J 6 bases, leaving 16 bases between the germline ends. Germline V gene lookup returns CDR1 SGDLS and CDR2 YYNGEE. The CDR3 consists of 14 residues. In nucleotides, the CDR3 is TGTGCCAGCAGCGCAGCCCGCGTGGGGGGCGAGCAGTACTTC. This gives the protein CASSAARVGGEQYF.

J is TRBJ2-2 and V is TRBV18; a weak D match, TRBD1 (6 bases). V was cut by 3 bases and J by 7 bases, with 15 bases left in between. There are 15 residues in the CDR3. Germline CDR1 and CDR2: KGHSH and LQKENI. This CDR3 is CASSPDSRGSGELFF. CDR3 DNA sequence: TGTGCCAGCTCACCGGACAGTAGGGGAAGCGGGGAGCTGTTTTTT.

V gene TRBV11-2 combines with J gene TRBJ2-7, with a weak D call TRBD2 (6 bases). Germline CDR1 is SGHAT and CDR2 is FQNNGV. Deletions cut 3 bases from V and 5 bases from J, with 8 bases between. There are 12 residues in the CDR3. The CDR3 reads CASSLWGDEQYF. In DNA, the CDR3 is TGTGCCAGCAGCTTGTGGGGGGACGAGCAGTACTTC. The variable domain in full, completed from reference TRBV11-2 and TRBJ2-7, reads EAGVAQSPRYKIIEKRQSVAFWCNPISGHATLYWYQQILGQGPKLLIQFQNNGVVDDSQLPKDRFSAERLKGVDSTLKIQPAKLEDSAVYLCASSLWGDEQYFGPGTRLTVT.

The CDR3 DNA reads TGTGCCAGCAGAGGACAGTCCAGAACCGGGGAGCTGTTTTTT. Protein product: CASRGQSRTGELFF. The rearrangement joins TRBV6-4 to TRBJ2-2, with D tentatively TRBD1 (6 bases). Trimming took off 6 bases at V and 5 bases at J, with 13 bases between the two ends. Germline-derived CDR1 and CDR2 are MRHNA and SNTAGT. The CDR3 spans 14 residues.

In DNA form, the CDR3 reads TGTGCCAGCAGTTACTCAACAGGGCTCTATGGCTACACCTTC. Its protein product is CASSYSTGLYGYTF. This chain links TRBV6-5 with TRBJ1-2, with D perhaps TRBD1 (6 bases). This CDR3 is 14 amino acids long. Trimming took off 0 bases at V and 4 bases at J, with 9 bases between the two ends. Germline CDR1 reads MNHEY; CDR2 reads SVGAGI.

The chain couples TRBV11-2 to TRBJ2-3; unclear D gene. The CDR3 contains 18 residues. V lost 4 bases, J lost 2 bases, and 22 bases lay in between. Per the germline V gene, CDR1 is SGHAT and CDR2 is FQNNGV. The CDR3 protein is CASSSRPPWQANTDTQYF. The CDR3 DNA is TGTGCCAGCAGCTCCCGACCACCATGGCAGGCCAACACAGATACGCAGTATTTT.

This chain uses TRBV5-6 with TRBJ2-1; perhaps TRBD2 as D (5 bases). This CDR3 has 13 amino acids. The V end lost 3 bases, the J end lost 4 bases, and 8 bases lay between the germline ends. The germline V gene encodes CDR1 SGHDT and CDR2 YYEEEE. The CDR3 sequence is CASSSGLYNEQFF. The CDR3 DNA reads as TGTGCCAGCAGCTCTGGACTGTACAATGAGCAGTTCTTC.

The chain joins TRBV5-8 to TRBJ1-6; TRBD1 aligns across 9 bases. This CDR3 spans 15 amino acids. J lost 10 bases, V lost 4 bases, and 9 bases had no gene match. CDR1 is SGHTS and CDR2 is YDEGEE in the germline V gene. The CDR3 is CASSPRTGAGSPLHF. The CDR3 DNA reads TGTGCCAGCAGCCCGAGGACAGGGGCGGGCTCACCCCTCCACTTT.

The CDR3 is CASSLEEGPLYEQYF. In DNA form, the CDR3 reads TGTGCCAGCAGCTTAGAGGAGGGGCCACTCTACGAGCAGTACTTC. V gene TRBV11-3 combines with J gene TRBJ2-7; D might be TRBD2 (6 bases). The CDR3 runs to 15 residues. The V gene lost 0 bases and the J gene lost 3 bases, with 12 bases spanning the gap. Germline loops: CDR1 SGHNT, CDR2 YENEEA.

The DNA for the CDR3 is TGTGCCACCAGTGACCCCGGGACAGGCAACTACGAGCAGTACTTC. This translates into CATSDPGTGNYEQYF. The rearrangement uses TRBV24-1 and TRBJ2-7; 8 bases map to TRBD1. Germline V lookup: CDR1 KGHDR, CDR2 SFDVKD. V lost 4 bases and J lost 3; bases outside the gene matches: 7. This CDR3 has 15 residues.

The chain is built from TRBV7-9 and TRBJ2-3, with 8 positions matching TRBD2. Per the germline V gene, CDR1 is SEHNR and CDR2 is FQNEAQ (reference sequence). The CDR3 spans 14 residues. Trimming at V came to 6 bases and at J to 13 bases, leaving 15 bases not matched to a gene. The CDR3 protein is CASRTGTSGEVEYF. The CDR3 nucleotides read TGTGCCAGCAGAACCGGGACTAGTGGTGAGGTGGAGTATTTT.

V is TRBV10-3 and J is TRBJ2-7, with D possibly being TRBD1 (5 bases). Deletions cut 3 bases from V and 8 bases from J, with 8 bases between. Per the germline V gene, CDR1 is ENHRY and CDR2 is SYGVKD. CDR3 length: 11 residues. As DNA, the CDR3 is TGTGCCATCAGTGATAACAGGCAGCAGTACTTC. Encoded protein: CAISDNRQQYF.

This chain uses TRBV25-1 with TRBJ1-4; D not resolved. V lost 1 base and J 4 bases, leaving 13 bases between the germline ends. CDR3 length equals 16 residues. Germline CDR1 MGHDK, CDR2 SYGVNS. This chain's CDR3 is CASSEFLRGSNEKLFF. CDR3 bases: TGTGCCAGCAGTGAATTTCTAAGAGGTAGTAATGAAAAACTGTTTTTT.

This clone was detected once. The chain recombines TRBV5-5 with TRBJ2-5; weak D call: TRBD1 (6 bases). V gave up 3 bases and J gave up 5 bases, with 17 bases separating them. The CDR3 contains 15 residues. CDR1 and CDR2 (germline): SGHKS, YYEKEE (reference sequence). CDR3 region: CASSSLTGLGETQYF. CDR3 coding DNA: TGTGCCAGCAGCTCATTGACAGGCCTAGGGGAGACCCAGTACTTC.

This sequence joins TRBV5-1 and TRBJ1-1; tentatively, D is TRBD1 (5 bases). The V and J ends lost 5 bases and 9 bases respectively, with 23 bases between them. The germline V gene has CDR1 SGHRS and CDR2 YFSETQ. CDR3 length: 15 amino acids. This CDR3 reads CASRPAGRSQSKAFF. Here the CDR3 DNA reads TGCGCCAGCAGACCCGCGGGACGGTCCCAATCTAAAGCTTTCTTT.

This clone appeared a single time. J is TRBJ2-7 and V is TRBV18; 7 nucleotides line up with TRBD2. The CDR3 has 14 amino acids. CDR1 and CDR2 from the germline V gene are KGHSH and LQKENI. V lost 6 bases to trimming and J lost 0 bases; unmatched junction nucleotides: 5. CDR3: CASSTGGDSYEQYF. CDR3 nucleotides: TGTGCCAGCTCCACTGGGGGGGACTCCTACGAGCAGTACTTC. Together with reference TRBV18 and TRBJ2-7, the CDR3 gives the full variable domain: NAGVMQNPRHLVRRRGQEARLRCSPMKGHSHVYWYRQLPEEGLKFMVYLQKENIIDESGMPKERFSAEFPKEGPSILRIQQVVRGDSAAYFCASSTGGDSYEQYFGPGTRLTVT.

This clone was picked up a small number of times. The chain has TRBV28 and TRBJ2-3; TRBD2 might be the D (5 bases). The germline CDR1 and CDR2 sequences are MDHEN and SYDVKM. The CDR3 loop spans 17 amino acids. V was pared by 10 bases and J by 0 bases, with 23 bases between. The CDR3 nucleotides read TGTGCCATCCCTGGCCCAGGCGAGGGCTTAAGCACAGATACGCAGTATTTT. Translated, it gives CAIPGPGEGLSTDTQYF.